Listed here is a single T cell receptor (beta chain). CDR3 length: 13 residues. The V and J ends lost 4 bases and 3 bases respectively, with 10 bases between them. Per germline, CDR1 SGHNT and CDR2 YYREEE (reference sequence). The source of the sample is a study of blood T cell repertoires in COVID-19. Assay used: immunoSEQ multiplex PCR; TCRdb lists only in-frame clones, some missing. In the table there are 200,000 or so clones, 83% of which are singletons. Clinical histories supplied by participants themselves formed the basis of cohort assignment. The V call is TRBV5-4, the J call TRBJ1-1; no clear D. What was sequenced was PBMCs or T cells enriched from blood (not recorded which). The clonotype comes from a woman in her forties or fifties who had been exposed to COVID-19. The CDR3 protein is CASSRQAYTEAFF. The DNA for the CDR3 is TGTGCCAGCAGCCGGCAGGCGTACACTGAAGCTTTCTTT.